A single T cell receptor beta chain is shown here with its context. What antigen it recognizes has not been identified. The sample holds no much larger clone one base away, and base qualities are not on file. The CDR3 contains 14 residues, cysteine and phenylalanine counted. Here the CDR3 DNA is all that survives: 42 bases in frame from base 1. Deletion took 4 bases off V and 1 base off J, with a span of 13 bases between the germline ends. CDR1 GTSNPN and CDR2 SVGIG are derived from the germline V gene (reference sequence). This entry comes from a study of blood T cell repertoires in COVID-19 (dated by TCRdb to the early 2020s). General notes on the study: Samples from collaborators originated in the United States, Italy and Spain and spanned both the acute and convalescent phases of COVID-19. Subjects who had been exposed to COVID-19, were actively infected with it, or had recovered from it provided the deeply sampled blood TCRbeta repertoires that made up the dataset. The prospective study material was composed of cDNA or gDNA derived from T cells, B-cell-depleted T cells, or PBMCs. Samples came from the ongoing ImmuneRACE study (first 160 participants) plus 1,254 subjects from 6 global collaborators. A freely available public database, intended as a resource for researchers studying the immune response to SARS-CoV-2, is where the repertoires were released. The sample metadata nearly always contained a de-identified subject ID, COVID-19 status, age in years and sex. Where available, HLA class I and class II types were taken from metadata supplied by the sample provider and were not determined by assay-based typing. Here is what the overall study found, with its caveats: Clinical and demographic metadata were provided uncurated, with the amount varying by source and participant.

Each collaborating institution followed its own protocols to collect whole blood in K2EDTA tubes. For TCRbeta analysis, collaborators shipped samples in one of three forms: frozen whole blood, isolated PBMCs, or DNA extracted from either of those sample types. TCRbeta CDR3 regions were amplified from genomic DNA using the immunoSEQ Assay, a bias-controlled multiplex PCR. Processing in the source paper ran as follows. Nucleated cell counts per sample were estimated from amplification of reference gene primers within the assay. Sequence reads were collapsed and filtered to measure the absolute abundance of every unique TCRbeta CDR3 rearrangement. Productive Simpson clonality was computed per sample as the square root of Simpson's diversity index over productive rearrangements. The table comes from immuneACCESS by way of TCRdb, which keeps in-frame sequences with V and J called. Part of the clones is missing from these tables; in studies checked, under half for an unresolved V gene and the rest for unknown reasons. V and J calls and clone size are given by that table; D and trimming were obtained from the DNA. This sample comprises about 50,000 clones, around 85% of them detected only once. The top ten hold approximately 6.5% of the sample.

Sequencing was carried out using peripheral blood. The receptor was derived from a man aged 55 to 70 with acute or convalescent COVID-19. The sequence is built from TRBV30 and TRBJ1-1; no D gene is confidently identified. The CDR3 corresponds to CAWTRHISNTEAFF. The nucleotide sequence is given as TGTGCCTGGACCCGACATATTTCGAACACTGAAGCTTTCTTT.